The sequence of this T cell receptor beta chain was determined in a study of cytomegalovirus exposure and HLA in healthy donors (dated by TCRdb to the late 2010s). Describing the broader study: An earlier analysis of more than 550 of the donors reported about 260 Gb of sequence data and 90 million to 120 million unique TCR beta sequences obtained from 180 million or so T cells. About 300 gigabases of sequencing data and 70 million to 100 million unique TCR sequences made up an early release that covered approximately 620 HLA-typed donors. Among the roughly 400 genotyped donors, around 81% belonged to the genetic ancestry cluster associated with self-reported Caucasian donors. The study aimed to test whether cataloging public T cell receptors could reveal signatures of past pathogen exposure. The study profiled the T cell repertoires of 666 subjects by immunosequencing and related them to cytomegalovirus serostatus. Besides the first cohort of approximately 670 subjects, a separate validation cohort made up of 120 different subjects was used. High-throughput TCR immunosequencing, statistical association of individual TCRs with disease status, and machine learning were combined to predict cytomegalovirus infection status. To study patterns of TCR occurrence, a later analysis re-analyzed previously published TCR beta repertoires from just over 650 donors and added high-resolution HLA genotyping. The later analysis used no new phenotypic data to find candidate immune exposures, relying instead on TCR beta sequences and their occurrence across donors. In an earlier analysis of 550 to 700 of the donors, high-throughput TCR beta sequencing was used to judge whether each TCR beta V gene segment behaved as functional or pseudogenic. Donor age, sex, ethnicity and CMV serostatus were compiled together with the repertoire data. A later genetic analysis used genome-wide SNP genotypes for about three fifths of the 666 donors, treating that subset as a discovery cohort. Every discovery cohort repertoire had been produced on one sequencing platform. Both class I and class II loci were covered by HLA typing, at four-digit resolution. The number of typed donors differed by locus: about 620-640 for A, B, C, DRB1 and DQB1; some 500 for DQA1; 606 for DPA1; and about 450 for DPB1. Four to six DR-DQ haplotypes were handled as single units for association and clustering because linkage in the cohort was strong. Across some 400 genotyped donors of the cohort, an average of about 240,000 unique TCR beta nucleotide sequences per donor were sequenced, and around 19% of those sequences were non-productive. Summary of the overall study and its limitations: According to a later genetic analysis, donors in an Asian-associated ancestry cluster had fewer N-insertions in productive TCRs than the approximately 690-donor mean. In both the original and validation cohorts, the classifier was reported to diagnose cytomegalovirus status with high specificity and sensitivity. A further reported finding was that TCR beta sequences accurately predicted the HLA-A and HLA-B alleles for most subjects in the first cohort. In a later analysis, most CMV-associated TCR beta chains were found to appear HLA-restricted, with HLA associations seemingly driven largely by CMV exposure. The cohort was sequenced for TCR beta chains only, and without alpha or paired-chain data the features that could be detected were limited. The study listed 170 or so TCR beta chains as associated with cytomegalovirus. When HLA alleles, especially DR and DQ, strongly co-occurred, attributing TCR associations to individual alleles was difficult. In a later analysis, HLA-associated TCR beta chains showed more clonal expansion and lower generation probabilities than non-associated chains that were equally common. According to a later analysis, parvovirus B19, influenza, CMV and Epstein-Barr virus appeared linked to several top co-occurrence clusters. CMV serostatus was the only immune exposure information available for the cohort. Because HLA typing was unavailable for some donors at each locus, only the typed subset was used in association tests. It was suggested by the authors that the approach could potentially be generalized to other disease states and immunological phenotypes. An association between a missense DCLRE1C variant and V-gene and J-gene trimming of TCR beta chains was found in a later genetic analysis and replicated in an independent cohort. While some public TCRs were present in many individuals, most TCR sequences turned up only very rarely across donors. Because the 87-base-pair reads could not distinguish some IMGT-functional V segments, including TRBV6-2 and TRBV6-3, those segments were excluded. In an earlier analysis of over 550 of the donors, most TCR beta V segments were observed in productive rearrangements about 90% or about 30% of the time, broadly matching IMGT annotations. In vitro tests confirmed that a few of the cytomegalovirus-associated TCR beta chains recognize cytomegalovirus antigens. Linkage disequilibrium might explain the correlated functional status among segregating V segments, but an unknown experimental factor could not be excluded. A cluster of highly shared sequence variants was judged likely to represent a technical artifact of the sequencing pipeline. Seventeen rarely observed V segments, including chromosome 9 orphons, were excluded from the earlier analysis of some 590 of the donors because counts were too low. In a later analysis, TCR association rates were found to vary across HLA loci, with the most associated TCRs seen for DRB1 alleles and the fewest for HLA-C alleles. In a later analysis, 16,951 TCR beta sequences were associated with specific HLA alleles at a false discovery rate of 0.05. Roughly uniform sequencing depth across donors was assumed in presence/absence analyses, although this assumption may not hold.

Libraries were constructed by the immunoSEQ multiplex PCR assay. The multiplex PCR relied on a mix of 60 forward primers for TCR Vbeta segments and 13 reverse primers for TCR Jbeta segments. The CDR3 region of rearranged TCR beta genes was amplified from genomic DNA by a multiplex PCR assay. The amplified TCR beta libraries were sequenced on the Illumina HiSeq System as 87-base-pair reads. In the paper's pipeline: In a later analysis, 77 million or so unique TCR beta chains were counted across the 500 to 850 repertoires, and around 10 million of these chains were shared by at least two donors. Raw reads were error-corrected and collapsed into unique sequences by a nearest-neighbor algorithm in which closely related sequences were merged to remove PCR and sequencing errors. CDR3 sequences were aligned to IMGT reference sequences to assign V, D and J gene segments. For a sequence to be retained, a match of at least six nucleotides was required to both a V gene segment and a J gene segment. Rearrangements were classified as productive when the CDR3 lacked stop codons and remained in frame with V and J, and all other rearrangements were classified as non-productive. CDR3 was defined by IMGT convention, running from the second conserved V-encoded cysteine to the conserved J-encoded phenylalanine. In an earlier analysis of around 600 of the donors, sequences lacking an unambiguous match to a single V gene segment were excluded. In an earlier analysis of about 590 of the donors, a V segment was called functional when productive rearrangements were above 56.7%, and segregating when the standard deviation between donors exceeded 5%. A statistical classification framework was built for diagnosing cytomegalovirus status from the catalog of TCR beta chain sequences. In a later analysis, TCR nucleotide sequences were compared against IMGT/GENE-DB human TR gene sequences so that V and J genes could be assigned. A later analysis assigned CDR3 sequences and most-parsimonious VDJ recombination scenarios with the TCRdist pipeline. In a later analysis, every TCR beta chain was defined by the combination of its CDR3 amino acid sequence and its V-gene family, and reads without a unique V-gene family were dropped. A later analysis removed 592 highly shared, low-generation-probability nucleotide sequences to deal with suspected cross-contamination and a sequencing artifact. In a later analysis, a clonal expansion index was calculated for each public chain from normalized within-repertoire ranks of inferred template counts. A later analysis computed generation probabilities with a VDJ recombination model fitted to out-of-frame rearrangements, and checked the results against IGoR. In a later analysis, TCR-TCR, TCR-HLA and TCR-CMV co-occurrence was scored with hypergeometric tests, and a repertoire-size bias correction was applied to TCR pairs. False discovery rates were estimated in a later analysis by permuting HLA or CMV assignments 20 times. A later analysis grouped co-occurring TCRs with DBSCAN, adding TCRdist sequence similarity when clustering within HLA-allele-positive subsets. For co-occurrence clustering, repertoires with fewer than 30,000 or more than 120,000 public chains were excluded, along with five or six repertoires with anomalous nucleotide sharing. TCRdb stores this immuneACCESS table with in-frame sequences only. Part of the clones is absent; in the studies checked, under half of the shortfall reflects unresolved V genes, and no reason is known for the rest. That table supplies the V and J calls and clone size; D and trimming were determined from the DNA. Here the sample has about 99,000 clones; approximately 80% occur a single time. Approximately 5% of the sample is held by the ten biggest clonotypes.

A note on this clone: Its antigen remains undetermined. Base qualities are not at hand, and no much larger clone is one base apart.

The CDR3 goes from the cysteine to the phenylalanine over 14 residues. Only the CDR3 DNA stays, 42 bases, in frame from base 1. As encoded in the germline V gene, CDR1 is MNHEY while CDR2 is SVGAGI. V trim: 6 bases; J trim: 2 bases; unmatched bases: 6. In total, roughly 670 healthy bone marrow donors made up the cohort. All cohort members were sampled while nominally healthy, although unrecorded immune exposures were likely present. The donor was CMV seropositive and was included in the group of 250 to 300 seropositive cohort members. Each donor provided a peripheral blood sample, and peripheral blood mononuclear cells were used for TCR beta sequencing. The Qiagen DNeasy Blood Extraction Kit was used to extract genomic DNA from the blood cell samples.

The specimen sequenced was PBMCs. This TCR was recovered from a young woman in good health and CMV-seropositive. The sequence links TRBV6-5 to TRBJ2-7, with 8 bases in between that match TRBD2. The CDR3 reads CASRTTSGPYEQYF. The base sequence is TGTGCCAGCAGAACTACTAGCGGACCCTACGAGCAGTACTTC.